Presented here are 22 T cell receptor beta chains from one specimen sequenced in a study of CD4+ T cells in melanoma. Using immunoSEQ multiplex PCR, the repertoire was profiled, and TCRdb retains in-frame clones only, with some absent. The table shows some 110,000 clones, with about 90% occurring only once. The sequenced sample consisted of peripheral blood. The receptors come from a human donor with melanoma.

The chain combines TRBV4-1 with TRBJ2-5; 7 bases align to TRBD1. This CDR3 is built from 15 residues. Per germline, CDR1 MGHRA and CDR2 YSYEKL. The V segment lost 2 bases and the J segment 4 bases; nucleotides outside the gene matches: 7. In DNA form, the CDR3 reads TGCGCCAGCAGCCAATTGGGACAGAGTGGAGAGACCCAGTACTTC. Translating gives CASSQLGQSGETQYF.

The chain couples TRBV7-2 to TRBJ1-2; D gene uncertain. This CDR3 spans 13 amino acids. V was pared by 8 bases and J by 2 bases, with 12 bases between. Germline V gene data show CDR1 as SGHTA and CDR2 as FQGNSA. The CDR3 region is CASRYSGNYGYTF. The CDR3 nucleotides are TGTGCCAGCCGGTACTCGGGAAACTATGGCTACACCTTC.

This clone turned up a few times. This chain links TRBV2 with TRBJ1-2; D unresolved. Trimming cost V 3 bases and J 5 bases, with 4 bases left between them. The CDR3 extends over 11 amino acids. Germline CDR1 SNHLY, CDR2 FYNNEI. CDR3 in DNA: TGTGCCAGCAGTGAGGGATATGGCTACACCTTC. Translated: CASSEGYGYTF.

This clone was picked up a small number of times. V gene TRBV9 combines with J gene TRBJ2-1; possible D gene TRBD2, 6 bases. CDR3 length: 14 residues. Trimming stripped 4 bases from V and 8 bases from J, with 16 bases between. CDR1 and CDR2 from the germline V gene are SGDLS and YYNGEE. DNA for the CDR3: TGTGCCAGCAGCCCAGCGGGTGGGTGGGATGAGCAGTTCTTC. This codes for CASSPAGGWDEQFF. Supplemented by reference TRBV9 and TRBJ2-1, the full variable domain reads DSGVTQTPKHLITATGQRVTLRCSPRSGDLSVYWYQQSLDQGLQFLIQYYNGEERAKGNILERFSAQQFPDLHSELNLSSLELGDSALYFCASSPAGGWDEQFFGPGTRLTVL.

The genes are TRBV4-3 and TRBJ2-2; 8 bases match TRBD1. This CDR3 is built from 15 residues. Trimming removed 1 base from V and 5 bases from J; junction bases left unmatched: 3. Germline-derived CDR1 and CDR2 are LGHNA and YSLEER. The CDR3 is CASSQGDRRTGELFF. The CDR3, as DNA: TGCGCCAGCAGCCAAGGGGACAGGAGAACCGGGGAGCTGTTTTTT.

The chain couples TRBV15 to TRBJ2-5, with unresolved D. In germline, CDR1 is LNHNV, CDR2 YYDKDF (reference sequence). The CDR3 sequence is 13 residues long. Deletions cut 5 bases from V and 1 base from J, with 8 bases between. CDR3: CATSVGPQETQYF. CDR3 in DNA: TGTGCCACCAGCGTCGGACCCCAAGAGACCCAGTACTTC.

V usage is TRBV7-9 and J usage is TRBJ2-2; possible D gene TRBD1, 6 bases. The CDR3 spans 15 residues. Trimming cost V 5 bases and J 1 base, with 11 bases left between them. In germline, CDR1 is SEHNR, CDR2 FQNEAQ (reference sequence). CDR3 coding DNA: TGTGCCAGCAGCCGCCTGACAGGGAACACCGGGGAGCTGTTTTTT. This sequence encodes CASSRLTGNTGELFF.

This chain connects TRBV18 to TRBJ1-2, with 8 bases lining up with TRBD1. CDR1 KGHSH and CDR2 LQKENI come from the germline V gene. With V trimmed by 1 base and J by 3 bases, 4 bases remained unmatched. The CDR3 sequence is 15 residues long. CDR3 in amino acids: CASSPRQTGDYGYTF. CDR3 nucleotides: TGTGCCAGCTCACCACGACAGACAGGGGACTATGGCTACACCTTC.

The chain couples TRBV7-2 to TRBJ1-3; no clear D gene. Germline V gives CDR1 SGHTA, CDR2 FQGNSA. The V end was cut by 2 bases, the J end by 0 bases, with 14 bases between. CDR3 length: 17 residues. The CDR3 sequence is CASSLRGWVGSGNTIYF. CDR3 in DNA: TGTGCCAGCAGCTTAAGAGGTTGGGTAGGCTCTGGAAACACCATATATTTT.

The chain uses TRBV5-1 and TRBJ2-2; D is undetermined. CDR1 is SGHRS and CDR2 is YFSETQ in the germline V gene. V was pared by 2 bases and J by 1 base, with 6 bases between. This CDR3 is built from 14 residues. The CDR3 spells CASSLGLNTGELFF. The CDR3 DNA reads TGCGCCAGCAGCTTAGGGCTGAACACCGGGGAGCTGTTTTTT.

The rearrangement links TRBV7-9 to TRBJ2-1; 14 nucleotides agree with TRBD2. This CDR3 spans 17 amino acids. The junction had 9 bases not matched to a gene; V was cut back by 5 bases and J by 6 bases. Germline-derived CDR1 and CDR2 are SEHNR and FQNEAQ (reference sequence). The DNA for the CDR3 is TGTGCCAGCAGCCCTAGGCCCGGACTAGCGGGAGGCAATGAGCAGTTCTTC. It specifies CASSPRPGLAGGNEQFF.

V gene TRBV7-3 combines with J gene TRBJ2-3; either TRBD1 or TRBD2 may fit D (5 bases each). The CDR3 loop spans 14 amino acids. Germline CDR1 reads SGHTA; CDR2 reads FQGTGA. V was pared by 5 bases and J by 1 base, with 10 bases between. The CDR3 region has the DNA TGTGCCAGCAGCATCGGGGCCGGCACAGATACGCAGTATTTT. Amino acids: CASSIGAGTDTQYF.

The V call is TRBV27, the J call TRBJ1-1, with 7 positions matching TRBD1. V shed 5 bases and J 3 bases; nucleotides not matched to a gene: 9. Germline values: CDR1 MNHEY, CDR2 SMNVEV (reference sequence). The CDR3 contains 15 residues. The CDR3: CASSRGTESDTEAFF. The CDR3 DNA is TGTGCCAGCAGTCGGGGGACAGAATCGGACACTGAAGCTTTCTTT.

The J gene is TRBJ2-7, the V gene TRBV5-4; D is possibly TRBD2 (6 bases). Trimming took off 3 bases at V and 2 bases at J, with 15 bases between the two ends. The CDR3 is 15 residues long. CDR1 is SGHNT, CDR2 YYREEE, per germline (reference sequence). The CDR3 spells CASSSRDSSPYEQYF. The CDR3 DNA reads as TGTGCCAGCAGCTCCCGGGACTCCTCTCCCTACGAGCAGTACTTC.

V usage is TRBV7-9 and J usage is TRBJ2-3; D remains ambiguous. The CDR3 is made up of 16 amino acids. The germline CDR1 and CDR2 sequences are SEHNR and FQNEAQ (reference sequence). With 1 base removed from V and 4 bases from J, the gap between germline ends came to 15 bases. The CDR3 loop is CASSLGYGAGSDTQYF. CDR3 nucleotides: TGTGCCAGCAGCTTAGGGTACGGTGCCGGGTCAGATACGCAGTATTTT.

J is TRBJ2-7 and V is TRBV18; the match to TRBD2 covers 10 bases. Trimming removed 1 base from V and 3 bases from J; junction bases left unmatched: 6. This CDR3 spans 16 amino acids. Germline V gene lookup returns CDR1 KGHSH and CDR2 LQKENI. CDR3 DNA: TGTGCCAGCTCACCACGGCCGACTAGCGGGCACTACGAGCAGTACTTC. It is translated as CASSPRPTSGHYEQYF.

This clone was observed once. The chain combines TRBV28 with TRBJ2-7; the D gene is possibly TRBD1 (6 bases). The CDR3 has 13 residues. The germline V gene encodes CDR1 MDHEN and CDR2 SYDVKM. V lost 6 bases and J 11 bases, leaving 20 bases between the germline ends. The CDR3 loop reads CASSLFTGSEEYF. Written as DNA, the CDR3 is TGTGCCAGCAGCCTCTTTACAGGGTCCGAAGAGTACTTC.

The chain is built from TRBV5-4 and TRBJ2-2; 13 nucleotides match TRBD2. The CDR3 has 16 amino acids. Unmatched junction bases numbered 1, after V lost 0 bases and J lost 5 bases. Germline CDR1 SGHNT, CDR2 YYREEE (reference sequence). CDR3 amino acids: CASSLAGLAGTGELFF. The CDR3 DNA reads TGTGCCAGCAGCTTGGCGGGACTAGCGGGAACCGGGGAGCTGTTTTTT. The full variable domain, completed using reference TRBV5-4 and TRBJ2-2, is ETGVTQSPTHLIKTRGQQVTLRCSSQSGHNTVSWYQQALGQGPQFIFQYYREEENGRGNFPPRFSGLQFPNYSSELNVNALELDDSALYLCASSLAGLAGTGELFFGEGSRLTVL.

The genes are TRBV28 and TRBJ2-5; tentative D call: TRBD1 (5 bases). The CDR3 is 15 residues long. Germline V gives CDR1 MDHEN, CDR2 SYDVKM. V lost 7 bases, J lost 2 bases, and 17 bases lay in between. In nucleotides, the CDR3 is TGTGCCAGCACCCCTCGCCAGGGATTACAAGAGACCCAGTACTTC. Translated: CASTPRQGLQETQYF. Combining the CDR3 with reference TRBV28 and TRBJ2-5 gives the whole variable domain DVKVTQSSRYLVKRTGEKVFLECVQDMDHENMFWYRQDPGLGLRLIYFSYDVKMKEKGDIPEGYSVSREKKERFSLILESASTNQTSMYLCASTPRQGLQETQYFGPGTRLLVL.

The gene calls are TRBV4-3 and TRBJ2-5; possibly TRBD1 for D (6 bases). CDR3 length: 12 residues. Germline V gives CDR1 LGHNA, CDR2 YSLEER. V shed 8 bases and J shed 5 bases, with 12 bases lying between them. This CDR3 reads CASSDRAETQYF. The CDR3 bases are TGCGCCAGCTCGGACAGAGCGGAGACCCAGTACTTC.

This clone was found once. The J gene is TRBJ2-1, the V gene TRBV5-1; 9 bases are shared with TRBD1. Germline V gene lookup returns CDR1 SGHRS and CDR2 YFSETQ. CDR3 length equals 16 residues. J was trimmed by 6 bases and V by 6 bases; bases with no gene match: 13. The CDR3 region is CASNRMVSTGGNEQFF. The CDR3 coding sequence is TGCGCCAGCAACAGGATGGTTTCGACAGGGGGCAATGAGCAGTTCTTC.

The rearrangement uses TRBV27 and TRBJ2-5; 10 nucleotides match TRBD1. CDR3 length equals 18 residues. Germline CDR1 is MNHEY and CDR2 is SMNVEV (reference sequence). The ends lost 4 bases at V and 5 bases at J; junction bases unmatched: 16. The CDR3: CASSSTRIRDRGNETQYF. DNA of the CDR3: TGTGCCAGCAGTTCCACCCGGATCCGGGACAGGGGTAACGAGACCCAGTACTTC.